Here is one T cell receptor (beta chain) with its context. TCRdb's copy holds only in-frame clones and misses some; the assay was immunoSEQ multiplex PCR. This table holds about 730,000 clones, around 77% found once. This entry belongs to a study of shared clonotypes between healthy human individuals. This TCR came from a woman in her twenties or thirties in good health. Input material: memory CD4+ T cells sorted from blood. The subset was: CD45RA-negative fraction.

The CDR3 bases are TGTGCCAGCAGACCTGCAACAGGCCGGAGGGCTGAAGCTTTCTTT. It yields the protein CASRPATGRRAEAFF. The chain links TRBV27 to TRBJ1-1; D is possibly TRBD1 (5 bases). Trimming pared 6 bases from V and 6 bases from J, leaving 20 bases between. Germline V lookup: CDR1 MNHEY, CDR2 SMNVEV (reference sequence). The CDR3 is 15 residues long.